One and the same sample provided the 20 T cell receptor beta chains below, sequenced in a study of blood T cells in healthy people across ages. Next came a second PCR, run for about 6 to 11 cycles, which used a sample-barcoded 5' primer along with a J-beta primer mix. TCRdb called the 5' RACE reads again in MiXCR, with one record for every CDR3 protein. The repertoire includes hundreds of thousands of distinct CDR3 sequences, roughly 49% of them detected once, and approximately 32% sits in the top ten. Sequenced material: blood. The receptor source for this set is a woman aged 55-70 years in good health.

This rearrangement joins TRBV6-2 or TRBV6-3 to TRBJ2-1; 7 bases agree with TRBD1. This CDR3 region has 16 residues. CDR1 MNHEY and CDR2 SVGEGT come from the germline V gene. Unmatched junction bases numbered 8, after V lost 2 bases and J lost 4 bases. This chain's CDR3 is CASSYETGWVYNEQFF. CDR3 in DNA: TGTGCCAGCAGTTACGAGACAGGGTGGGTTTACAATGAGCAGTTCTTC.

This clonotype was recorded a few times. The V and J genes are TRBV25-1 and TRBJ1-4; D is possibly TRBD1 (5 bases). The CDR3 has 13 residues. Germline V gene sequence: CDR1 MGHDK, CDR2 SYGVNS. V lost 10 bases to trimming and J lost 5 bases, with 14 bases between them. The CDR3 DNA reads TGTGCCACCATCGACAGACTAAATGAAAAACTGTTTTTT. Translating gives CATIDRLNEKLFF.

V usage is TRBV15 and J usage is TRBJ2-7; TRBD2 aligns across 8 bases. The CDR3 consists of 15 residues. J gave up 2 bases and V 1 base, and 4 bases lay outside the gene matches. Per germline, CDR1 LNHNV and CDR2 YYDKDF (reference sequence). The CDR3 DNA reads TGTGCCACCAGCAGAGTTTCCGGGGGGGCCTACGAGCAGTACTTC. Translated: CATSRVSGGAYEQYF. The variable domain in full, with the rest retrieved from reference TRBV15 and TRBJ2-7, is DAMVIQNPRYQVTQFGKPVTLSCSQTLNHNVMYWYQQKSSQAPKLLFHYYDKDFNNEADTPDNFQSRRPNTSFCFLDIRSPGLGDTAMYLCATSRVSGGAYEQYFGPGTRLTVT.

V and J are TRBV12-3 or TRBV12-4 and TRBJ1-1; tentative D call: TRBD1 (5 bases). The V gene lost 3 bases and the J gene lost 4 bases, with 12 bases spanning the gap. CDR3 length equals 14 residues. The CDR3 DNA is TGTGCCAGCAGTTTCTGGGGGACCGGCACTGAAGCTTTCTTT. This translates into CASSFWGTGTEAFF.

The chain joins TRBV7-2 to TRBJ2-1, with a possible D match to TRBD2 (6 bases). The V end lost 2 bases, the J end lost 6 bases, and 14 bases lay between the germline ends. The CDR3 covers 15 residues. Germline V gene lookup returns CDR1 SGHTA and CDR2 FQGNSA. Here the CDR3 DNA reads TGTGCCAGCAGCTTACCCCGGGTTAGCGGCAATGAGCAGTTCTTC. This codes for CASSLPRVSGNEQFF.

This clonotype was found a few times. The gene calls are TRBV28 and TRBJ2-7; TRBD1 matches at 10 bases. The CDR3 length is 13 residues. The V segment lost 6 bases and the J segment 5 bases; nucleotides outside the gene matches: 4. The germline V gene has CDR1 MDHEN and CDR2 SYDVKM. The chain's CDR3 is CASSRDRGHEQYF. As DNA, the CDR3 is TGTGCCAGCAGCAGGGACAGGGGCCACGAGCAGTACTTC.

This clonotype was observed a handful of times. J is TRBJ1-1 and V is TRBV12-3 or TRBV12-4, with TRBD1 matching over 11 bases. V dropped 3 bases and J dropped 8; count of bases not matched to a gene: 8. The CDR3 has 15 amino acids. CDR3 nucleotides: TGTGCCAGCAGTTTGGGACAGGGGGGTGGGTCAGAAGCTTTCTTT. As protein: CASSLGQGGGSEAFF.

The chain employs TRBV28 and TRBJ2-3, with a possible D match to TRBD2 (5 bases). CDR3 length equals 15 residues. The germline V and J ends were trimmed by 3 bases and 1 base, with 11 bases remaining between them. Germline V gene sequence: CDR1 MDHEN, CDR2 SYDVKM. CDR3 sequence: CASSFDGRGTDTQYF. DNA of the CDR3: TGTGCCAGCAGTTTTGATGGGAGAGGCACAGATACGCAGTATTTT.

V usage is TRBV28 and J usage is TRBJ2-7; D is perhaps TRBD1 or TRBD2 (5 bases each). The V end lost 6 bases, the J end lost 0 bases, and 18 bases lay between the germline ends. The CDR3 runs 16 residues. The germline gives CDR1 MDHEN, CDR2 SYDVKM. CDR3 residues: CASRVAGTGRSYEQYF. The DNA for the CDR3 is TGTGCCAGCAGAGTTGCCGGGACCGGGCGCTCCTACGAGCAGTACTTC. Looking up the rest from reference TRBV28 and TRBJ2-7 gives the full variable domain: DVKVTQSSRYLVKRTGEKVFLECVQDMDHENMFWYRQDPGLGLRLIYFSYDVKMKEKGDIPEGYSVSREKKERFSLILESASTNQTSMYLCASRVAGTGRSYEQYFGPGTRLTVT.

This clonotype was counted a few times. The chain carries TRBV20-1 and TRBJ2-5, with 8 nucleotides matching TRBD2. V dropped 1 base and J dropped 4; count of bases not matched to a gene: 8. The CDR3 loop spans 15 amino acids. Germline V gives CDR1 DFQATT, CDR2 SNEGSKA (reference sequence). The CDR3 DNA is TGCAGTGCTAGAGTTCCAGCGGGAGCAGGAGAGACCCAGTACTTC. Amino acids: CSARVPAGAGETQYF.

A note on this clonotype: At one end the junction does not follow the germline gene, possibly because of a read error. The J gene is TRBJ2-3, the V gene TRBV12-3 or TRBV12-4; TRBD2 might be the D (5 bases). This CDR3 spans 13 amino acids. CDR3 in DNA: TGTACCAGCAGTTCCCGGGGAACAGATACGCAGTATTTT. It yields the protein CTSSSRGTDTQYF.

The chain has TRBV6-2 or TRBV6-3 and TRBJ2-1, with D hard to call. Germline V CDR1 and CDR2: MNHEY, SVGEGT. The V end was cut by 7 bases, the J end by 2 bases, with 9 bases between. The CDR3 totals 13 residues. CDR3 DNA sequence: TGTGCCAGCAAGCAGACAACCTACAATGAGCAGTTCTTC. This translates into CASKQTTYNEQFF.

The V gene is TRBV4-2, the J gene TRBJ2-1, with 13 positions matching TRBD2. The CDR3 loop spans 16 amino acids. Germline V lookup: CDR1 LGHNA, CDR2 YNFKEQ. V was clipped by 1 base and J by 7 bases; unmatched bases: 4. CDR3 in DNA: TGTGCCAGCAGCCAAGCAGGGACTAGCGGGAAGAATGAGCAGTTCTTC. Translation gives CASSQAGTSGKNEQFF.

The J gene is TRBJ2-1, the V gene TRBV20-1, with 8 bases matching TRBD2. V lost 3 bases to trimming and J lost 10 bases; unmatched junction nucleotides: 17. The V gene's germline CDR1 is DFQATT and CDR2 SNEGSKA (reference sequence). This CDR3 has 16 amino acids. The CDR3 DNA is TGCAGTGCTAGTCCGATGGGGACTAGAGGTTTTAAGGAGCAGTTCTTC. The encoded protein is CSASPMGTRGFKEQFF.

The J gene is TRBJ2-1, the V gene TRBV12-3 or TRBV12-4; the match to TRBD2 covers 11 bases. Unmatched junction bases numbered 6, after V lost 10 bases and J lost 4 bases. The CDR3 is made up of 14 amino acids. The CDR3 DNA follows: TGTGCCACCGAGTCTAGCGGGGGGTACAATGAGCAGTTCTTC. This sequence encodes CATESSGGYNEQFF.

V gene TRBV20-1 combines with J gene TRBJ1-5; TRBD1 might be the D (5 bases). The germline V gene encodes CDR1 DFQATT and CDR2 SNEGSKA (reference sequence). V lost 2 bases and J 3 bases, leaving 14 bases between the germline ends. The CDR3 covers 15 residues. CDR3 DNA sequence: TGCAGTGCTAGACCCGCGGGACCGAACAATCAGCCCCAGCATTTT. Translation: CSARPAGPNNQPQHF.

This clonotype was observed once. The gene calls are TRBV11-2 and TRBJ2-5; 15 bases agree with TRBD2. The J call could be wrong; TRBJ2-7 is a better fit for the DNA end. Germline CDR1 reads SGHAT; CDR2 reads FQNNGV. The CDR3 spans 15 residues. The CDR3 coding sequence is TGTGCCAGCTCGGGACTAGCGGGAGGAGGCTACGAGCAGTACTTC. Protein: CASSGLAGGGYEQYF.

J is TRBJ1-6 and V is TRBV20-1; D perhaps matches TRBD1 (5 bases). Germline V gene lookup returns CDR1 DFQATT and CDR2 SNEGSKA (reference sequence). This CDR3 region has 13 residues. V gave up 7 bases and J gave up 5 bases, with 12 bases separating them. The CDR3 sequence is CSVSRDHNSPLHF. CDR3 nucleotide sequence: TGCAGTGTCTCCAGGGACCATAATTCACCCCTCCACTTT.

V is TRBV20-1 and J is TRBJ1-5; no clear D. The V gene's germline CDR1 is DFQATT and CDR2 SNEGSKA (reference sequence). Trimming stripped 0 bases from V and 7 bases from J, with 13 bases between. The CDR3 has 14 residues. The CDR3 DNA sequence: TGCAGTGCTAGAGAGGGTAAGGGTGAGCAGCCCCAGCATTTT. Its protein is CSAREGKGEQPQHF.

This chain uses TRBV20-1 with TRBJ2-5, with D possibly matching TRBD2 (5 bases). Germline CDR1 is DFQATT and CDR2 is SNEGSKA (reference sequence). The ends were cut back, 6 bases at V and 7 bases at J, with 18 bases in the middle. This CDR3 spans 13 amino acids. CDR3 in amino acids: CSAAIWARGTQYF. In DNA form, the CDR3 reads TGCAGTGCCGCGATTTGGGCCCGGGGGACCCAGTACTTC.